This entry lists 21 T cell receptor beta chains sequenced from one sample in a study of tumor-infiltrating lymphocytes in glioblastoma multiforme. Three nested ARM-PCR rounds with V-beta and C-beta primers built TCRB libraries. TCRdb independently ran MiXCR on the multiplex PCR reads; one entry per CDR3 protein. This sample carries under 35,000 distinct CDR3 sequences, under 70% of them seen once, and the ten largest clones take approximately 35%. Input material: brain tumor tissue. The receptors were sampled from a male donor with glioblastoma.

For this clonotype: In this CDR3 the conserved last residue, phenylalanine or tryptophan, is missing, so a read error is likely. The chain has TRBV6-1 and TRBJ2-2; 15 bases are a match to TRBD2. Germline V gene data show CDR1 as MNHNS and CDR2 as SASEGT. CDR3 length: 16 amino acids. V shed 7 bases and J 4 bases; nucleotides not matched to a gene: 4. The CDR3, as DNA: TGTGCCAGCACCGGACTAGCGGGAGGGTGCACCGGGGAGCTGTTTTCT. As protein: CASTGLAGGCTGELFS.

The sample holds one count of this clonotype. The chain combines TRBV29-1 with TRBJ2-7; TRBD1 is a possible D gene (5 bases). This CDR3 spans 14 amino acids. Trimming took off 6 bases at V and 0 bases at J, with 15 bases between the two ends. Germline V gene sequence: CDR1 SQVTM, CDR2 ANQGSEA. This CDR3 reads CSVGQGSNSYEQYF. The CDR3 DNA reads as TGCAGCGTGGGGCAGGGATCCAACTCCTACGAGCAGTACTTC.

A word on this clonotype: It may be a read error: a sequence one base away is much more abundant. The V call is TRBV30, the J call TRBJ1-6, with a weak D call TRBD1 (5 bases). V lost 0 bases to trimming and J lost 11 bases, with 23 bases between them. The germline V gene encodes CDR1 GTSNPN and CDR2 SVGIG (reference sequence). The CDR3 loop spans 17 amino acids. The DNA of the CDR3 is TGTGCCTGGAGTGTACGGGCAGGGTTGGGGCTAAATGCACCCCTCCACTTT. This sequence encodes CAWSVRAGLGLNAPLHF.

This clonotype was seen once. The rearrangement joins TRBV10-3 to TRBJ2-1, with TRBD2 identical over 12 bases. Looked up from germline, CDR1 is ENHRY and CDR2 is SYGVKD. The CDR3 is 17 residues long. Losses at the gene ends were 3 bases for V and 7 bases for J; bases not matched to a gene: 10. CDR3 protein: CAISDRSSGRAWNEQFF. The CDR3 nucleotides read TGTGCCATCAGTGACCGTTCTAGCGGGAGGGCCTGGAATGAGCAGTTCTTC.

This clonotype was recorded once. The CDR3 region is CASSLAFSGRADTQYF. The CDR3 DNA reads TGTGCCAGCAGTTTAGCGTTTAGCGGGAGGGCAGATACGCAGTATTTT. The chain carries TRBV12-3 or TRBV12-4 and TRBJ2-3, with 11 bases fitting TRBD2. This CDR3 has 16 amino acids. V dropped 0 bases and J dropped 4; count of bases not matched to a gene: 3.

On this clonotype: The junction and the germline gene differ at one end; a read error may be behind it. The chain couples TRBV6-5 to TRBJ1-2; 7 nucleotides agree with TRBD1. The CDR3 is 16 residues long. The germline CDR1 and CDR2 sequences are MNHEY and SVGAGI. This CDR3 is CASSYLYTGVVYGYTF. In nucleotides, the CDR3 is TGTGCCAGCAGTTACTTGTATACAGGGGTAGTCTATGGTTACACCTTC.

The V call is TRBV11-1, the J call TRBJ2-1; D is ambiguous. Germline loops: CDR1 SGHAT, CDR2 FQDESV (reference sequence). The germline V and J ends were trimmed by 8 bases and 0 bases, with 5 bases remaining between them. The CDR3 is made up of 12 amino acids. In DNA form, the CDR3 reads TGTGCCAGCGGAGACTCCTACAATGAGCAGTTCTTC. This sequence encodes CASGDSYNEQFF. The full variable domain, rest sourced from reference TRBV11-1 and TRBJ2-1, is EAEVAQSPRYKITEKSQAVAFWCDPISGHATLYWYRQILGQGPELLVQFQDESVVDDSQLPKDRFSAERLKGVDSTLKIQPAELGDSAMYLCASGDSYNEQFFGPGTRLTVL.

Concerning this clonotype: The junction does not match germline at one end; this may be a read error. The chain employs TRBV10-3 and TRBJ1-1; the match to TRBD1 covers 9 bases. The germline V gene encodes CDR1 ENHRY and CDR2 SYGVKD. The CDR3 covers 13 residues. CDR3 nucleotide sequence: TGTGTCATCAGAGGGGACAGGGTTACTGAAGCTTCCTTT. Translating it yields CVIRGDRVTEASF.

This clonotype has a single count. The CDR3 does not end in the conserved phenylalanine or tryptophan, so this is likely a read error. V gene TRBV20-1 combines with J gene TRBJ2-1, with D tentatively TRBD2 (6 bases). The V gene's germline CDR1 is DFQATT and CDR2 SNEGSKA (reference sequence). Trimming took 1 base from V and 10 from J, leaving 11 bases between them. This CDR3 spans 12 amino acids. This CDR3 is CSARVQGGEQFV. In DNA, the CDR3 is TGCAGTGCTAGAGTTCAGGGAGGCGAGCAGTTCGTC.

This clonotype was recorded many times. The chain couples TRBV6-2 or TRBV6-3 to TRBJ2-7, with 9 bases lining up with TRBD2. This CDR3 is built from 17 residues. The V segment lost 7 bases and the J segment 1 base; nucleotides outside the gene matches: 14. CDR1 MNHEY and CDR2 SVGEGT come from the germline V gene. This chain's CDR3 is CASTYSLGSGGSYEQYF. DNA of the CDR3: TGTGCCAGCACCTACTCCTTGGGTAGCGGGGGATCCTACGAGCAGTACTTC.

This clonotype was seen a handful of times. This chain joins TRBV20-1 and TRBJ1-1; D gene uncertain. The CDR3 totals 13 residues. Germline-derived CDR1 and CDR2 are DFQATT and SNEGSKA (reference sequence). The germline V and J ends were trimmed by 2 bases and 1 base, with 8 bases remaining between them. CDR3 protein: CSARPAGNTEAFF. The CDR3, as DNA: TGCAGTGCTAGACCGGCCGGGAACACTGAAGCTTTCTTT.

A remark on this clonotype: A much larger clone lies one base from this, so it may be a read error. The gene calls are TRBV5-1 and TRBJ1-1, with D unresolved. Germline CDR1 and CDR2: SGHRS and YFSETQ. V was cut by 4 bases and J by 10 bases, with 14 bases left in between. The CDR3 has 12 residues. CDR3 amino acids: CASSISVDRAFF. CDR3 sequence (DNA): TGCGCCAGCAGCATATCAGTGGATAGAGCTTTCTTT. Variable domain in full (rest from reference TRBV5-1 and TRBJ1-1): KAGVTQTPRYLIKTRGQQVTLSCSPISGHRSVSWYQQTPGQGLQFLFEYFSETQRNKGNFPGRFSGRQFSNSRSEMNVSTLELGDSALYLCASSISVDRAFFGQGTRLTVV.

This clonotype was recorded a few times. The gene calls are TRBV7-9 and TRBJ1-1; the D gene is possibly TRBD1 (5 bases). CDR1 and CDR2 (germline): SEHNR, FQNEAQ (reference sequence). The ends were cut back, 5 bases at V and 1 base at J, with 8 bases in the middle. There are 13 residues in the CDR3. CDR3 in DNA: TGTGCCAGCAGCCCTCAGGGGAACACTGAAGCTTTCTTT. It specifies CASSPQGNTEAFF. Combining the CDR3 with reference TRBV7-9 and TRBJ1-1 gives the whole variable domain DTGVSQNPRHKITKRGQNVTFRCDPISEHNRLYWYRQTLGQGPEFLTYFQNEAQLEKSRLLSDRFSAERPKGSFSTLEIQRTEQGDSAMYLCASSPQGNTEAFFGQGTRLTVV.

This clonotype is classed as medium-sized. This chain connects TRBV6-5 to TRBJ1-5; 10 positions agree with TRBD1. The CDR3 totals 16 residues. The J segment lost 2 bases and the V segment lost 5 bases, leaving 6 bases of the junction unmatched. Germline assignment: CDR1 MNHEY and CDR2 SVGAGI. The CDR3 DNA reads as TGTGCCAGCAGTATTAGACAGGGGGCCGGCAATCAGCCCCAGCATTTT. Translated: CASSIRQGAGNQPQHF.

The rearrangement links TRBV20-1 to TRBJ2-3; D call uncertain. Germline CDR1 reads DFQATT; CDR2 reads SNEGSKA (reference sequence). CDR3 length equals 15 residues. V gave up 7 bases and J gave up 0 bases, with 17 bases separating them. The CDR3 is CSVKGTVRSTDTQYF. The CDR3 region has the DNA TGCAGTGTTAAAGGAACGGTTCGGAGCACAGATACGCAGTATTTT.

Concerning this clonotype: One end of the junction varies from germline; a read error may be responsible. The CDR3 nucleotides are TGTGCCAGCAGCTTATCAGTAAGGGGGGCTTCGCGCAATGGGCAGTTCTTC. Protein sequence: CASSLSVRGASRNGQFF. The V call is TRBV11-2, the J call TRBJ2-1, with D tentatively TRBD1 or TRBD2 (6 bases each). CDR1 and CDR2 from the germline V gene are SGHAT and FQNNGV. The CDR3 spans 17 residues.

This clonotype showed up many times. The chain joins TRBV28 to TRBJ2-7, with 10 bases aligning to TRBD1. Looked up from germline, CDR1 is MDHEN and CDR2 is SYDVKM. The CDR3 extends over 15 amino acids. V dropped 3 bases and J dropped 1; count of bases not matched to a gene: 3. The CDR3 sequence: CASSFSGQGSYEQYF. In DNA form, the CDR3 reads TGTGCCAGCAGTTTCTCGGGACAGGGGTCCTACGAGCAGTACTTC.

Note on this clonotype: One junction end does not reproduce the germline sequence, and a read error may be involved. The chain links TRBV11-2 to TRBJ1-1; D possibly corresponds to TRBD1 (5 bases). Per germline, CDR1 SGHAT and CDR2 FQNNGV. The length of the CDR3 is 16 residues. The CDR3 loop reads CGSRTILGVGNTEAFF. CDR3 bases: TGTGGCAGCAGGACTATTCTAGGGGTTGGGAACACTGAAGCTTTTTTT.

By sample fraction, this clonotype is medium-sized (0.01 to 0.1%). This chain links TRBV11-2 with TRBJ2-1, with D possibly matching TRBD2 (6 bases). V lost 1 base and J 4 bases, leaving 8 bases between the germline ends. The CDR3 totals 14 residues. Per germline, CDR1 SGHAT and CDR2 FQNNGV. CDR3 DNA: TGTGCCAGCAGCTTAGTCGGGAGTTACAATGAGCAGTTCTTC. This gives the protein CASSLVGSYNEQFF.

This clonotype was detected many times. The CDR3 bases are TGCAGTGCTAGAAGCGAGCGGGAGTGGGTCAATGAGCAGTTCTTC. It specifies CSARSEREWVNEQFF. This sequence joins TRBV20-1 and TRBJ2-1; 8 nucleotides align to TRBD2. This CDR3 comprises 15 residues. The germline V gene encodes CDR1 DFQATT and CDR2 SNEGSKA (reference sequence). V shed 2 bases, J shed 6 bases, and the junction held 9 bases outside the gene matches.

As regards this clonotype: Compared with germline, one end of the junction differs, possibly owing to a read error. The chain links TRBV6-6 to TRBJ2-4, with 9 bases identical to TRBD1. The CDR3 length is 19 residues. Per the germline V gene, CDR1 is MNHNY and CDR2 is SVGAGI (reference sequence). The CDR3 nucleotides are TGTGCTAGCAGTTACCCGAAGGGACAGGGAGCGCGGGCCAAAAACATTCAGTACTTC. It yields the protein CASSYPKGQGARAKNIQYF.